This T cell receptor beta chain was recorded in a study of blood T cell repertoires in COVID-19. At the level of the study: PBMCs, B-cell-depleted T cells, or T cells were the source of the cDNA or gDNA that made up the material.

The method was immunoSEQ multiplex PCR; TCRdb's version includes in-frame clones alone and lacks a portion of them. The sample consists of 140,000 to 150,000 clones, 84% of them appearing once. Germline-derived CDR1 and CDR2 are LNHDA and SQIVND (reference sequence). The CDR3 runs to 16 residues. With V trimmed by 7 bases and J by 0 bases, 6 bases remained unmatched. The chain couples TRBV19 to TRBJ2-6, with 7 bases that match TRBD1. Sequencing input: peripheral blood. This receptor was identified in a man in his sixties with active or convalescent COVID-19. CDR3 in amino acids: CASMRTGDSGANVLTF. The CDR3 DNA reads as TGTGCCAGTATGCGAACAGGGGACTCTGGGGCCAACGTCCTGACTTTC.